These T cell receptor beta chains were read from a single sample in a study of blood T cell repertoires in COVID-19. Data came from immunoSEQ multiplex PCR; TCRdb stores just in-frame clones and leaves some out. The repertoire holds under 250,000 clones, with 81% as singletons. Sequenced: peripheral blood. Receptors originate from an elderly woman with acute or convalescent COVID-19. The CDR3 runs from the conserved cysteine through the conserved F or W. A D gene is named only where the DNA matches it firmly. The listing skips clone size in some rows; elsewhere it reads once, few, many or a size class.

j_call v_call clone_size d_call cdr3_nt cdr3_aa
TRBJ1-4 TRBV7-2 . . TGTGCCAGCAGACGGCCGGAGGAGGGAGAAAAACTGTTTTTT CASRRPEEGEKLFF
TRBJ1-5 TRBV28 . . TGTGCCACAGCAAAAGGGGCGAATCAGCCCCAGCATTTT CATAKGANQPQHF
TRBJ1-3 TRBV18 . . TGTGCCAGCTCACCACAGGGGAACTCTGGAAACACCATATATTTT CASSPQGNSGNTIYF
TRBJ1-3 TRBV2 few . TGTGCCAGCATTGGGCGGGATTATACCTCTGGAAACACCATATATTTT CASIGRDYTSGNTIYF
TRBJ1-1 TRBV6-5 . . TGTGCCAGCCTGGACCCCGGCAGAGGGTCCCATTCGGCTTTCTTT CASLDPGRGSHSAFF
TRBJ1-1 TRBV6-5 . . TGTGCCAGCAGTTATCGGAACACTGAAGCTTTCTTT CASSYRNTEAFF
TRBJ2-3 TRBV7-9 . TRBD1 TGTGCCAGCACCCGAGACAGGGTCTGGCCAGATACGCAGTATTTT CASTRDRVWPDTQYF
TRBJ1-2 TRBV6-2/TRBV6-3 . . TGTGCCAGCAGTTACTCAGGAGGGTCTGGATATGGCTACACCTTC CASSYSGGSGYGYTF
TRBJ1-1 TRBV12-3/TRBV12-4 few . TGTGCCAGCAGTTCCACAGGTACTGAAGCTTTCTTT CASSSTGTEAFF
TRBJ2-5 TRBV7-2 . . TGTGCCAGCAGCTTAGCGTCGGTGGAGACCCAGTACTTC CASSLASVETQYF
TRBJ1-6 TRBV3-1/TRBV3-2 . TRBD1 TGTGCCAGCAGCTCACAGGGGCGATCACCCCTCCACTTT CASSSQGRSPLHF
TRBJ2-2 TRBV6-5 . TRBD2 TGTGCCAGCAGTTACATGTGGGCGGGGGGCCCCGGGGAGCTGTTTTTT CASSYMWAGGPGELFF
TRBJ2-7 TRBV10-3 once . TGTGCCATCGGGGGCCATATTAACGAGCAGTACTTC CAIGGHINEQYF
TRBJ1-1 TRBV5-1 . TRBD1 TGCGCCAGCAGCTTTACAGGGGGCTGGGACACTGAAGCTTTCTTT CASSFTGGWDTEAFF
TRBJ2-2 TRBV14 . TRBD2 TGTGCCAGCAGCCCCCGCGGGGCGGGGACTATCAGCACCGGGGAGCTGTTTTTT CASSPRGAGTISTGELFF
TRBJ1-1 TRBV15 . . TGTGCCACCAGCAGAAACCTCGGGGGTCACACTGAAGCTTTCTTT CATSRNLGGHTEAFF
TRBJ1-2 TRBV12-3/TRBV12-4 . . TGTGCCAGCAGTACAATATTGTCCTATGGCTACACCTTC CASSTILSYGYTF
TRBJ2-2 TRBV7-6 few TRBD1 TGTGCCAGCAGCCGCGGACAGGTGAACACCGGGGAGCTGTTTTTT CASSRGQVNTGELFF
TRBJ2-1 TRBV7-9 . TRBD2 TGTGCCAGCAGCCCACCCGGGGGGACCTACAATGAGCAGTTCTTC CASSPPGGTYNEQFF
TRBJ2-5 TRBV4-1 once TRBD2 TGCGCCAGCAGCCAAGCTAGCGGGAAAGAGACCCAGTACTTC CASSQASGKETQYF
TRBJ2-7 TRBV5-3 once TRBD1 TGTGCCGAAGGCGGGACAGGGGGCTTGTACGAGCAGTACTTC CAEGGTGGLYEQYF
TRBJ1-1 TRBV6-1 . TRBD1 TGTGCCAGCAGTGACAGGGGGCAGGGTTTCTTT CASSDRGQGFF
TRBJ1-2 TRBV7-8 . . TGTGCCAGCAGCTTAGCCATGCAGGGCCGCCCGGAGCATGGCTACACCTTC CASSLAMQGRPEHGYTF
TRBJ2-1 TRBV5-3 . . TGTGCCAGAAGCTTGGCGACAGGGCAGTTCTTC CARSLATGQFF
TRBJ1-1 TRBV5-1 . . TGCGCCAGCAGCTTGTTGGGGGCCTCGAACACTGAAGCTTTCTTT CASSLLGASNTEAFF
TRBJ2-1 TRBV29-1 . TRBD1 TGCAGCGTTGAGGCCCCAGGGACAGGGGACCACAATGAGCAGTTCTTC CSVEAPGTGDHNEQFF
TRBJ1-6 TRBV27 . . TGTGCCAGCAGTTTTACTCCTGGGGGGAATTCACCCCTCCACTTT CASSFTPGGNSPLHF
TRBJ2-7 TRBV6-5 . TRBD1 TGTGCCAGCAGTTACGGACAGGGAGAATTAGAGCAGTACTTC CASSYGQGELEQYF
TRBJ2-2 TRBV10-2 once . TGCGCCAGCAGTGATTTATCCGGGAGAAACACCGGGGAGCTGTTTTTT CASSDLSGRNTGELFF
TRBJ2-5 TRBV5-1 . . TGCGCCAGCAGCTTGGGCAGGGAGGCGGAGACCCAGTACTTC CASSLGREAETQYF
TRBJ2-3 TRBV4-1 . . TGCGCCAGCAGCCAGGAGCAACTCACAGATACGCAGTATTTT CASSQEQLTDTQYF
TRBJ1-6 TRBV27 few TRBD1 TGTGCCAGCAGTTCCCGCGGACAGGGGGGTAATTCACCCCTCCACTTT CASSSRGQGGNSPLHF
TRBJ1-6 TRBV30 . . TGTGCCTGGAGTACAGATGTCGGCAAGGCCGAATGGAATTCACCCCTCCACTTT CAWSTDVGKAEWNSPLHF